This TCR beta chain comes out of a study of blood T cells in healthy people across ages. Study conclusions and caveats: More naive CD4+ cells and higher diversity marked long-lived donors relative to aged donors. TCR beta diversity per million T cells fell roughly linearly with age.

A second PCR, run for about 6 to 11 cycles, used a sample-barcoded 5' primer plus a J-beta primer mix. Per-sample output comprised a minimum of 3 million paired-end reads containing CDR3. Each CDR3 protein gets one entry after TCRdb re-called the 5' RACE reads with MiXCR. The sample records about 680,000 distinct CDR3 sequences, 49% being singletons. Points on this clonotype: Its target is not known.

This CDR3 is 12 amino acids long. From germline, CDR1 is SGHTA and CDR2 FQGNSA. V lost 2 bases and J lost 7, with 8 bases in between. No fewer than 5.5 micrograms of total RNA were isolated from every sample. What was sequenced was blood. This receptor was obtained from a woman aged 55-70 years in good health. The chain combines TRBV7-2 with TRBJ2-5; D is unresolved. CDR3 loop: CASSLWIGTQYF. CDR3 in DNA: TGTGCCAGCAGCTTATGGATTGGGACCCAGTACTTC. Together with reference TRBV7-2 and TRBJ2-5, the CDR3 gives the full variable domain: GAGVSQSPSNKVTEKGKDVELRCDPISGHTALYWYRQSLGQGLEFLIYFQGNSAPDKSGLPSDRFSAERTGGSVSTLTIQRTQQEDSAVYLCASSLWIGTQYFGPGTRLLVL.